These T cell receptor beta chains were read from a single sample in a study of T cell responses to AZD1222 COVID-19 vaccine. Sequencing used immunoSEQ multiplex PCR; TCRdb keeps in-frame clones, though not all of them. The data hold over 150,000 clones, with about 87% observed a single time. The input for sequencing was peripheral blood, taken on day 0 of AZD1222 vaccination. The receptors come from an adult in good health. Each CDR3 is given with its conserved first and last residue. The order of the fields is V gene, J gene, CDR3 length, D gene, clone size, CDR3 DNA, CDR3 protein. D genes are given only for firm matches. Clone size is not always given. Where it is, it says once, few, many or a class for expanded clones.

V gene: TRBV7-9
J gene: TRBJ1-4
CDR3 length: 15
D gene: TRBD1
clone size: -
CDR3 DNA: TGTGCCAGCAGCTTAGCGGGACAGGGGAATGAAAAACTGTTTTTT
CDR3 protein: CASSLAGQGNEKLFF

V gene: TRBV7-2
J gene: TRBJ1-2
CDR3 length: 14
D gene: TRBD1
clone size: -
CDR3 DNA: TGTGCCAGCAGCCGCGGACAGGGGGCATGGGGCTACACCTTC
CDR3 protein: CASSRGQGAWGYTF

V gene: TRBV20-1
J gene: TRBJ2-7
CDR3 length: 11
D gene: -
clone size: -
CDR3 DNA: TGCAGTGGCATAGGGGGATACGAGCAGTACTTC
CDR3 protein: CSGIGGYEQYF

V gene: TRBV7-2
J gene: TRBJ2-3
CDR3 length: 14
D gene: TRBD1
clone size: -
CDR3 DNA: TGTGCCAGCAGGACGACAGGGGGCACAGATACGCAGTATTTT
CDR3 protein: CASRTTGGTDTQYF

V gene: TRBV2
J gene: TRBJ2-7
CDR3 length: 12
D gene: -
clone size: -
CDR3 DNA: TGTGCCAGCAGGGGGGGATCCTACGAGCAGTACTTC
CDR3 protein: CASRGGSYEQYF

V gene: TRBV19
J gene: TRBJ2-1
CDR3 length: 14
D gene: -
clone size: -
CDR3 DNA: TGTGCCAGTAGTGGGACCCCAAGGGCCAATGAGCAGTTCTTC
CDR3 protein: CASSGTPRANEQFF

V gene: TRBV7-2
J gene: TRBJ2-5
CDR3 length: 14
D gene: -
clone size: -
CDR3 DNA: TGTGCCAGCAGCTTAGATCGCTATCAAGAGACCCAGTACTTC
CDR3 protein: CASSLDRYQETQYF

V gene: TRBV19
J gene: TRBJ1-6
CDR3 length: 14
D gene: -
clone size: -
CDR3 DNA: TGTGCCAGTAGTATCGACCTGTATAATTCACCCCTCCACTTT
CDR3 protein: CASSIDLYNSPLHF

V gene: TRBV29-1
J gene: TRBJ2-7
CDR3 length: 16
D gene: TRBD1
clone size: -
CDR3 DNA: TGCAGCGTTGAAGGGGTGCGGGACAGGTGGGGAAGGGAGCAGTACTTC
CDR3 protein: CSVEGVRDRWGREQYF

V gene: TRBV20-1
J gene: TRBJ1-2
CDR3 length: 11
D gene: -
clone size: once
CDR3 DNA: TGCAGTGCGGAAACAGCCTATGGCTACACCTTC
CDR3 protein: CSAETAYGYTF

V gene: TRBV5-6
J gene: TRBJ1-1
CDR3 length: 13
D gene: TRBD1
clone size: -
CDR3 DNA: TGTGCCAGCAGCGCGACAGGGGGCGGGCAAGCTTTCTTT
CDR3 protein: CASSATGGGQAFF

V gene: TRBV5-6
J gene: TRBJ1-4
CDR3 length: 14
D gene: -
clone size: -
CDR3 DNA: TGTGCCAGCAGCTCACTCGACAGTAATGAAAAACTGTTTTTT
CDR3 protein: CASSSLDSNEKLFF

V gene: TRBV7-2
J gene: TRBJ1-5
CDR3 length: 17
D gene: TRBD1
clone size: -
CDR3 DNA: TGTGCCAGCAGCTTGACAGGGGGCAGGATGGGCAATCAGCCCCAGCATTTT
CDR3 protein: CASSLTGGRMGNQPQHF

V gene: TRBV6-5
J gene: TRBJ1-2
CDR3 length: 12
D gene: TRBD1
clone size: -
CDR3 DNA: TGTGCCAGCAGTACCACAGGGGTAGGCTACACCTTC
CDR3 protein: CASSTTGVGYTF

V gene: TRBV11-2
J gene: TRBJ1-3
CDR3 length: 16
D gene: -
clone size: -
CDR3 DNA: TGTGCCAGCAGCTTAGATCTTGCCGTCTCTGGAAACACCATATATTTT
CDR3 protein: CASSLDLAVSGNTIYF

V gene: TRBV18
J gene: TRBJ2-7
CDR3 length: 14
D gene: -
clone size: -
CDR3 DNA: TGTGCCAGCTCACCAAGTTCGCCATCCTACGAGCAGTACTTC
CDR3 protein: CASSPSSPSYEQYF

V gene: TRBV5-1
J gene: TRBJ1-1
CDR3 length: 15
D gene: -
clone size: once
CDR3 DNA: TGCGCCAGCAGCTTGGTGGGGGGTAAGAACACTGAAGCTTTCTTT
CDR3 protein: CASSLVGGKNTEAFF

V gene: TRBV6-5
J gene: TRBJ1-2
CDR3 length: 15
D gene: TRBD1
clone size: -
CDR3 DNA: TGTGCCAGCAAAAGGGGACAGGGGTTTAACTATGGCTACACCTTC
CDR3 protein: CASKRGQGFNYGYTF

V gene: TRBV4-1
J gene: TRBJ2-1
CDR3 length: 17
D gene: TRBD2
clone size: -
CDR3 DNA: TGCGCCAGCAGCCGTTCAGCGGGACTAGGGTCCTACAATGAGCAGTTCTTC
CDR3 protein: CASSRSAGLGSYNEQFF

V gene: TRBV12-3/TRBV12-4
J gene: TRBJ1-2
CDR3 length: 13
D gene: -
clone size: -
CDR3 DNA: TGTGCCAGCAGTCCTACAGGGTCTCGCGGCTACACCTTC
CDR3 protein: CASSPTGSRGYTF

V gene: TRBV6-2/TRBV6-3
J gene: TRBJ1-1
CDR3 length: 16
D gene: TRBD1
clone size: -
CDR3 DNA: TGTGCCAGCAGTTCCACCCCAGGGGGCCCTGGCACTGAAGCTTTCTTT
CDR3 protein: CASSSTPGGPGTEAFF

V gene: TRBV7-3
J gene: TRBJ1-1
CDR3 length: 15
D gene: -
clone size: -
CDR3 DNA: TGTGCCAGCAGCTTAAGCCCAATTCAGGGGTGGGAAGCTTTCTTT
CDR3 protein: CASSLSPIQGWEAFF

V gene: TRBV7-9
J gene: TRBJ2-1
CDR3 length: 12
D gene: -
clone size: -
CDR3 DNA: TGTGCCAGCAGAATAGGGGGTAGTGAGCAGTTCTTC
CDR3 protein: CASRIGGSEQFF

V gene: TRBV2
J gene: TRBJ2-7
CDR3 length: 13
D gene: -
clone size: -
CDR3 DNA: TGTGCCAGCAGAAGGGACATAGCTGGCGAGCAGTACTTC
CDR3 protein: CASRRDIAGEQYF

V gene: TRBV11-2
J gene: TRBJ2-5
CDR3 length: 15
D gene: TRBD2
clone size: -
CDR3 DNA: TGTGCCAGCAGCTTAGGGGCGGGGGGGCATGAGACCCAGTACTTC
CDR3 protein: CASSLGAGGHETQYF

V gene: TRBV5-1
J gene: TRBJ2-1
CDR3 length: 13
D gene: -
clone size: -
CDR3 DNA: TGCGCCAGCAGCGACCCACCTAGTAATGAGCAGTTCTTC
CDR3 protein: CASSDPPSNEQFF

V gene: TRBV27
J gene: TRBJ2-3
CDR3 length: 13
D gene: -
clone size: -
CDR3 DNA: TGTGCCAGCAGCCTTACTAGCACAGATACGCAGTATTTT
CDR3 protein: CASSLTSTDTQYF

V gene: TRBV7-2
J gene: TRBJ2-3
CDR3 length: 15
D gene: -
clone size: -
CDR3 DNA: TGTGCCAGCAGCCTCGGACAGAAGTTCACAGATACGCAGTATTTT
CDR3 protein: CASSLGQKFTDTQYF

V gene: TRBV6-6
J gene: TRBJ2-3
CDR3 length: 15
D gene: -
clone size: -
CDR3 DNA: TGTGCCAGCAGTTACCCGAAGCAGGGCGGCGATACGCAGTATTTT
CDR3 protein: CASSYPKQGGDTQYF

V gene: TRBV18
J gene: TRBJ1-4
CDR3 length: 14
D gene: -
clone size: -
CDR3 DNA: TGTGCCAGCTCGTCCGGGATCGTAGGTGAAAAACTGTTTTTT
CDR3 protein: CASSSGIVGEKLFF

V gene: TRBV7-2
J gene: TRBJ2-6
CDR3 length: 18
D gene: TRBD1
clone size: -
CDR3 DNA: TGTGCCAGCAGCTTAGGGCCGGGACAGGGAACTGGGGCCAACGTCCTGACTTTC
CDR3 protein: CASSLGPGQGTGANVLTF

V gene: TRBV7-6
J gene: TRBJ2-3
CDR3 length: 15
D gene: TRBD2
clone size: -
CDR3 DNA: TGTGCCAGCAGCGCACTAGCGGGAGGAGGGGATACGCAGTATTTT
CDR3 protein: CASSALAGGGDTQYF

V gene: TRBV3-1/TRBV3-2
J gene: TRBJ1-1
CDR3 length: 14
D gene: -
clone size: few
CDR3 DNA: TGTGCCAGCAGCCAGTTACAGGCGAACACTGAAGCTTTCTTT
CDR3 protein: CASSQLQANTEAFF

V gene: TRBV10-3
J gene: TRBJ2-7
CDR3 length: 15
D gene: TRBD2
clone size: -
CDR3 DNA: TGTGCCATCAGCGCTAGCGGGGGGAACTCCTACGAGCAGTACTTC
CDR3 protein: CAISASGGNSYEQYF

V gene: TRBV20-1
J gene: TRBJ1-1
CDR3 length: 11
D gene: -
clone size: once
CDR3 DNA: TGCAGTGCTACAGGGAACACTGAAGCTTTCTTT
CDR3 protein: CSATGNTEAFF

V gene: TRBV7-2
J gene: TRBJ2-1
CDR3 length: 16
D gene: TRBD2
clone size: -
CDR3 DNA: TGTGCCAGCAGCCAACTAGCGGGGGCCTCCTACAATGAGCAGTTCTTC
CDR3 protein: CASSQLAGASYNEQFF

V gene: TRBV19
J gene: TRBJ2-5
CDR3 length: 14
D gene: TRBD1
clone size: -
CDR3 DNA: TGTGCCAGTAGTATCGACAGGGGCCGGGAGACCCAGTACTTC
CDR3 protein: CASSIDRGRETQYF

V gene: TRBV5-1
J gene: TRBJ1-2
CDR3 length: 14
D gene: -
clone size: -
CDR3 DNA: TGCGCCAGCAGCTTTGGATGGGCAGGCTATGGCTACACCTTC
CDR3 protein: CASSFGWAGYGYTF

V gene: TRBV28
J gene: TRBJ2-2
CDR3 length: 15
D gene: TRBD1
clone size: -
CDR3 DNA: TGTGCCAGCAGCTCCGGACAGGGGAACACCGGGGAGCTGTTTTTT
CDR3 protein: CASSSGQGNTGELFF

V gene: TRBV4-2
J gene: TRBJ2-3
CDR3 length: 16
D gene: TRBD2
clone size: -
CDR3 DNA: TGTGCCAGCAGCCAAGGGTCTAGCGGGGGGGCAGATACGCAGTATTTT
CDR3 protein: CASSQGSSGGADTQYF

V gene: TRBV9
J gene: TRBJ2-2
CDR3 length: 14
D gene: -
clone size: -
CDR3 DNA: TGTGCCAGCAGCGCCAACATGGACACCGGGGAGCTGTTTTTT
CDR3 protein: CASSANMDTGELFF

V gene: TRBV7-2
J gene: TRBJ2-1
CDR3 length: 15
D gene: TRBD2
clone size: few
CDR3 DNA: TGTGCCAGCAGCTTAAGCCTAGCGGGGGGGCGGGAGCAGTTCTTC
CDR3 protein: CASSLSLAGGREQFF

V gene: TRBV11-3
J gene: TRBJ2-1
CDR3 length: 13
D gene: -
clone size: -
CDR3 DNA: TGTGCCAGCAGCTTAACCCAGGGCAGAGAGCAGTTCTTC
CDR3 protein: CASSLTQGREQFF

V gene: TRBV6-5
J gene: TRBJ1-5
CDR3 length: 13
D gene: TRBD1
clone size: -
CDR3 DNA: TGTGCCAGCAGAGTCACAGGGGGCCAGCCCCAGCATTTT
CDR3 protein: CASRVTGGQPQHF

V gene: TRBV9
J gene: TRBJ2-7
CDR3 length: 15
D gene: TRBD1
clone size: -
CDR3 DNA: TGTGCCAGCAGCGTAGGACAGGGGGCGGAATACGAGCAGTACTTC
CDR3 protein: CASSVGQGAEYEQYF

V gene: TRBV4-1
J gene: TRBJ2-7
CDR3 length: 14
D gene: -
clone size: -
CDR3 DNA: TGCGCCAGCAGCCACTGGGCCAAATCCTACGAGCAGTACTTC
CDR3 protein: CASSHWAKSYEQYF

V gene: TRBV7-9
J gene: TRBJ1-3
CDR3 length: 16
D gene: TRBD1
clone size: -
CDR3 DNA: TGTGCCAGCAGCGATCGACAGGGGCGGTCTGGAAACACCATATATTTT
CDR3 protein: CASSDRQGRSGNTIYF

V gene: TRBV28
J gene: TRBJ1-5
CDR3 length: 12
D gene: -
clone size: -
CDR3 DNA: TGTGCCAGCAGCCAACTGGGTCAGCCCCAGCATTTT
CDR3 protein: CASSQLGQPQHF

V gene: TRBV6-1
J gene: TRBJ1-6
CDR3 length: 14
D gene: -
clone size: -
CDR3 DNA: TGTGCCAGCAGTGAAGTCAGGGGATTTTCACCCCTCCACTTT
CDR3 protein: CASSEVRGFSPLHF

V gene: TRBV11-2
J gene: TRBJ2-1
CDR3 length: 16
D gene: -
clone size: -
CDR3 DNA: TGTGCCAGCAGCTTAGCAGGCAGGGCTGGTGGGGATGAGCAGTTCTTC
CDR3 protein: CASSLAGRAGGDEQFF

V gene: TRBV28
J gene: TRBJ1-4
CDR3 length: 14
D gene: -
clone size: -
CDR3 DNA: TGTGCCAGCACCTGGGGAACGGCTAATGAAAAACTGTTTTTT
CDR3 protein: CASTWGTANEKLFF

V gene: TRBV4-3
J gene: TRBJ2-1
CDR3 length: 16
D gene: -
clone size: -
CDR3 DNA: TGCGCCAGCAGCCAAGCTGGAGGGACAGGGACTAGTGAGCAGTTCTTC
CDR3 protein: CASSQAGGTGTSEQFF

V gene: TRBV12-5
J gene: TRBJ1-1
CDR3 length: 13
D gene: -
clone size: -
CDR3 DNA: TGTGCTAGTGGTAACCTCCTAGGCACTGAAGCTTTCTTT
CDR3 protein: CASGNLLGTEAFF

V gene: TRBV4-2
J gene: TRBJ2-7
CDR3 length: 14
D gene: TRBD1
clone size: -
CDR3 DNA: TGTGCCAGCAGCCTCCGGGACAGTGGGTACGAGCAGTACTTC
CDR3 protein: CASSLRDSGYEQYF

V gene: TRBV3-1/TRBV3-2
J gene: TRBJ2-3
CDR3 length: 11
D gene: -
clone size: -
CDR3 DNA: TGTGCCAGCAGGAGCCAAATCAGGCAGTATTTT
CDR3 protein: CASRSQIRQYF

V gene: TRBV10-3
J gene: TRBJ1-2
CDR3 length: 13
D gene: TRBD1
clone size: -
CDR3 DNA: TGTGCCATCAGTGGTGGACAGGACTATGGCTACACCTTC
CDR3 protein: CAISGGQDYGYTF

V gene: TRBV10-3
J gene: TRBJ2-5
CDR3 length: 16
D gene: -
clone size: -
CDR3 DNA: TGTGCCATCAGTGCGTCGGGCGGGGGCCTCCAAGAGACCCAGTACTTC
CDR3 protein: CAISASGGGLQETQYF

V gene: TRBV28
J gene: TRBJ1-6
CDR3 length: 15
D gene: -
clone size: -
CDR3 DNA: TGTGCCAGCACCGCCTCACCGAGCTATAATTCACCCCTCCACTTT
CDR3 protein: CASTASPSYNSPLHF

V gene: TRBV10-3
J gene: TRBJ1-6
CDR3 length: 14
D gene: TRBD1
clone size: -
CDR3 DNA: TGTGCCATCACCCCGGGACAGGGAATGACACCCCTCCACTTT
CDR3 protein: CAITPGQGMTPLHF